These 27 T cell receptor beta chains were sequenced from one sample in a study of siplizumab effects on memory and regulatory T cells. Only in-frame clones appear in the TCRdb table, and some are missing; sequencing was by immunoSEQ multiplex PCR. The table shows 100,000 or so clones, with 92% occurring only once. Sequencing was performed on non-Treg CD4+ T cells sorted from blood. The receptor set was obtained from a human donor in good health.

This clone is a singleton in its sample. The gene calls are TRBV29-1 and TRBJ2-1; D perhaps matches TRBD1 (5 bases). Deletions cut 6 bases from V and 4 bases from J, with 19 bases between. This CDR3 has 15 residues. CDR1 is SQVTM and CDR2 is ANQGSEA in the germline V gene. The CDR3 nucleotides are TGCAGCGTCCGGTGGGGCGAGCAGAGGTACAATGAGCAGTTCTTC. Its protein is CSVRWGEQRYNEQFF.

The chain is built from TRBV5-1 and TRBJ1-1; 10 nucleotides line up with TRBD1. V lost 4 bases to trimming and J lost 1 base; unmatched junction nucleotides: 1. CDR3 size: 14 residues. Looked up from germline, CDR1 is SGHRS and CDR2 is YFSETQ. CDR3 region: CASSRQGANTEAFF. DNA for the CDR3: TGCGCCAGCAGCCGACAGGGGGCGAACACTGAAGCTTTCTTT.

J is TRBJ2-5 and V is TRBV25-1; D may be TRBD1 or TRBD2 (6 bases each). Per the germline V gene, CDR1 is MGHDK and CDR2 is SYGVNS. V lost 8 bases and J 0 bases, leaving 10 bases between the germline ends. The length of the CDR3 is 13 residues. This CDR3 reads CASGGTNQETQYF. The CDR3 region has the DNA TGTGCCAGCGGCGGGACAAACCAAGAGACCCAGTACTTC.

Here the CDR3 reads CASSSRTALANEQFF. CDR3 sequence (DNA): TGTGCCAGCAGCTCACGGACGGCCCTAGCCAATGAGCAGTTCTTC. This sequence joins TRBV7-3 and TRBJ2-1, with D perhaps matching TRBD2 (5 bases). V shed 4 bases and J shed 6 bases, with 16 bases lying between them. The CDR3 length is 15 residues. Germline CDR1 SGHTA, CDR2 FQGTGA.

This clone showed up just once. This chain links TRBV19 with TRBJ2-7; 10 bases are shared with TRBD1. The germline CDR1 and CDR2 sequences are LNHDA and SQIVND (reference sequence). V lost 4 bases to trimming and J lost 4 bases; unmatched junction nucleotides: 4. The CDR3 spans 14 residues. CDR3 amino acids: CASSRRQGAYEQYF. The CDR3 DNA is TGTGCCAGTAGTAGGCGACAGGGGGCGTACGAGCAGTACTTC.

V and J are TRBV11-1 and TRBJ2-3, with D unclear. With 5 bases removed from V and 3 bases from J, the gap between germline ends came to 9 bases. This CDR3 contains 13 residues. Germline loops: CDR1 SGHAT, CDR2 FQDESV (reference sequence). The CDR3 region is CASSPLSTDTQYF. The CDR3 DNA is TGTGCCAGCAGCCCCCTCTCAACAGATACGCAGTATTTT.

Only one count was recorded for this clone. The rearrangement uses TRBV25-1 and TRBJ2-4; unclear D gene. CDR1 is MGHDK and CDR2 is SYGVNS in the germline V gene. The V end was cut by 3 bases, the J end by 9 bases, with 15 bases between. The length of the CDR3 is 14 residues. CDR3 bases: TGTGCCAGCAGTGACCGAACCCCTAAGGGCATTCAGTACTTC. Translating it yields CASSDRTPKGIQYF.

J is TRBJ2-1 and V is TRBV9; 7 bases line up with TRBD2. Germline V gives CDR1 SGDLS, CDR2 YYNGEE. Losses at the gene ends were 0 bases for V and 0 bases for J; bases not matched to a gene: 3. The CDR3 contains 16 residues. DNA of the CDR3: TGTGCCAGCAGCGTAGTTAGCGGGCTCTCCTACAATGAGCAGTTCTTC. Encoded protein: CASSVVSGLSYNEQFF.

The chain uses TRBV5-8 and TRBJ2-7; no definite D call. The CDR3 length is 12 residues. Germline CDR1 reads SGHTS; CDR2 reads YDEGEE. Trimming pared 4 bases from V and 1 base from J, leaving 6 bases between. CDR3 bases: TGTGCCAGCAGCCCGCGTTCCTACGAGCAGTACTTC. It encodes CASSPRSYEQYF.

This CDR3 reads CASSPQRAGNTIYF. The CDR3 nucleotides are TGTGCCAGCTCACCACAAAGGGCCGGAAACACCATATATTTT. The rearrangement joins TRBV18 to TRBJ1-3; D gene unclear. CDR3 size: 14 residues. Trimming took off 1 base at V and 4 bases at J, with 8 bases between the two ends. Germline V gene data show CDR1 as KGHSH and CDR2 as LQKENI.

The rearrangement uses TRBV7-3 and TRBJ2-3; 12 bases are shared with TRBD2. This CDR3 has 18 residues. The ends lost 0 bases at V and 7 bases at J; junction bases unmatched: 11. Germline V gives CDR1 SGHTA, CDR2 FQGTGA. In nucleotides, the CDR3 is TGTGCCAGCAGCTTAACTGGACCTCTAGCGGGAGGGCCAAATACGCAGTATTTT. Protein sequence: CASSLTGPLAGGPNTQYF.

This CDR3 is CASRPGEWGVNEKLFF. In DNA, the CDR3 is TGCGCCAGCAGGCCTGGAGAGTGGGGGGTTAATGAAAAACTGTTTTTT. The chain employs TRBV5-1 and TRBJ1-4; D may be TRBD1 (5 bases). V dropped 5 bases and J dropped 4 bases, with 18 bases sitting between them. CDR3 length: 16 amino acids. Germline V gene lookup returns CDR1 SGHRS and CDR2 YFSETQ.

The rearrangement uses TRBV6-6 and TRBJ2-7; TRBD2 agrees at 7 bases. With 6 bases clipped from V and 4 bases from J, the junction kept 15 bases outside the gene matches. There are 16 residues in the CDR3. The V gene's germline CDR1 is MNHNY and CDR2 SVGAGI (reference sequence). The CDR3 DNA reads as TGTGCCAGCAGCAACCTGGGGTGGGAGGGCCTTTACGAGCAGTACTTC. Protein product: CASSNLGWEGLYEQYF.

The rearrangement uses TRBV2 and TRBJ2-2; D is ambiguous. Germline V gives CDR1 SNHLY, CDR2 FYNNEI. Deletions cut 6 bases from V and 3 bases from J, with 11 bases between. The CDR3 spans 14 residues. The CDR3 spells CASRIGRDTGELFF. The CDR3 DNA reads TGTGCCAGCAGGATCGGCCGGGACACCGGGGAGCTGTTTTTT.

The rearrangement joins TRBV19 to TRBJ2-1, with no clear D. Per germline, CDR1 LNHDA and CDR2 SQIVND (reference sequence). The CDR3 has 11 amino acids. Deletions cut 7 bases from V and 8 bases from J, with 9 bases between. CDR3 bases: TGTGCCAGTACCCATTCTCATGAGCAGTTCTTC. It is translated as CASTHSHEQFF.

The chain couples TRBV27 to TRBJ2-1; 7 nucleotides agree with TRBD2. The V segment lost 6 bases and the J segment 1 base; nucleotides outside the gene matches: 12. The CDR3 extends over 17 amino acids. The germline CDR1 and CDR2 sequences are MNHEY and SMNVEV (reference sequence). Here the CDR3 reads CASSTLTSVGSYNEQFF. The DNA of the CDR3 is TGTGCCAGCAGCACCCTCACTAGCGTAGGATCCTACAATGAGCAGTTCTTC.

This clone was counted at least ten times. The rearrangement joins TRBV29-1 to TRBJ2-7; the D gene is possibly TRBD2 (5 bases). The CDR3 is 13 residues long. Germline lookup yields CDR1 SQVTM and CDR2 ANQGSEA. Trimming left V 4 bases short and J 2 bases short, with 12 bases between. The CDR3 nucleotides are TGCAGCGTTGTGAAGGACGGGGCCTACGAGCAGTACTTC. It translates to CSVVKDGAYEQYF.

The chain carries TRBV6-1 and TRBJ2-1, with 10 bases fitting TRBD2. CDR3 length: 16 residues. Trimming cost V 4 bases and J 6 bases; bases outside gene matches: 9. In germline, CDR1 is MNHNS, CDR2 SASEGT. Written as DNA, the CDR3 is TGTGCCAGCAGTGGTCGGAGACTAGCGGGTTCCAATGAGCAGTTCTTC. It encodes CASSGRRLAGSNEQFF.

This chain joins TRBV30 and TRBJ2-5; TRBD1 matches at 7 bases. The CDR3 totals 14 residues. The V segment lost 6 bases and the J segment 3 bases; nucleotides outside the gene matches: 10. Germline assignment: CDR1 GTSNPN and CDR2 SVGIG (reference sequence). CDR3 region: CACPTTQGEETQYF. CDR3 bases: TGTGCCTGCCCGACGACTCAGGGGGAAGAGACCCAGTACTTC.

This rearrangement joins TRBV9 to TRBJ2-1; D not certain. CDR1 is SGDLS and CDR2 is YYNGEE in the germline V gene. Trimming took off 0 bases at V and 5 bases at J, with 12 bases between the two ends. The CDR3 has 15 amino acids. The CDR3: CASSVVQTRNNEQFF. In DNA form, the CDR3 reads TGTGCCAGCAGCGTAGTTCAGACTCGCAACAATGAGCAGTTCTTC.

The chain joins TRBV5-1 to TRBJ1-1; 7 nucleotides align to TRBD1. Germline V gene data show CDR1 as SGHRS and CDR2 as YFSETQ. The CDR3 is made up of 15 amino acids. V lost 4 bases to trimming and J lost 1 base; unmatched junction nucleotides: 7. The CDR3 sequence: CASSPITGANTEAFF. The CDR3 DNA sequence: TGCGCCAGCAGCCCCATAACAGGGGCGAACACTGAAGCTTTCTTT. The full variable domain, completed using reference TRBV5-1 and TRBJ1-1, is KAGVTQTPRYLIKTRGQQVTLSCSPISGHRSVSWYQQTPGQGLQFLFEYFSETQRNKGNFPGRFSGRQFSNSRSEMNVSTLELGDSALYLCASSPITGANTEAFFGQGTRLTVV.

CDR3 protein: CASSLAGTGYGKLFF. Here the CDR3 DNA reads TGTGCCAGCAGCTTAGCGGGGACAGGGTACGGAAAACTGTTTTTT. The chain recombines TRBV7-2 with TRBJ1-4; TRBD1 aligns across 9 bases. Germline V gives CDR1 SGHTA, CDR2 FQGNSA. V shed 0 bases and J 10 bases; nucleotides not matched to a gene: 6. The CDR3 covers 15 residues.

The chain combines TRBV9 with TRBJ1-3, with no clear D. V shed 1 base and J shed 2 bases, with 10 bases lying between them. Per the germline V gene, CDR1 is SGDLS and CDR2 is YYNGEE. The CDR3 totals 15 residues. Written as DNA, the CDR3 is TGTGCCAGCAGCGTAAGCGCGGTTCCTGGAAACACCATATATTTT. Protein: CASSVSAVPGNTIYF.

The rearrangement links TRBV7-8 to TRBJ2-7; TRBD1 might be the D (6 bases). Trimming stripped 0 bases from V and 6 bases from J, with 9 bases between. Germline CDR1 and CDR2: SGHVS and FQNEAQ. The CDR3 spans 13 residues. CDR3: CASSLAQGSEQYF. The CDR3 nucleotides read TGTGCCAGCAGCTTAGCACAGGGCTCCGAGCAGTACTTC. Supplemented by reference TRBV7-8 and TRBJ2-7, the full variable domain reads GAGVSQSPRYKVAKRGQDVALRCDPISGHVSLFWYQQALGQGPEFLTYFQNEAQLDKSGLPSDRFFAERPEGSVSTLKIQRTQQEDSAVYLCASSLAQGSEQYFGPGTRLTVT.

V usage is TRBV6-6 and J usage is TRBJ2-1, with a possible D match to TRBD2 (5 bases). V was cut by 5 bases and J by 0 bases, with 8 bases left in between. The CDR3 runs 14 residues. Germline CDR1 is MNHNY and CDR2 is SVGAGI (reference sequence). CDR3 sequence (DNA): TGTGCCAGCAGTACTAGTTTCTCCTACAATGAGCAGTTCTTC. Residues: CASSTSFSYNEQFF.

The chain recombines TRBV7-2 with TRBJ2-7; no clear D gene. The CDR3 is 14 amino acids. Germline CDR1 reads SGHTA; CDR2 reads FQGNSA. V was clipped by 5 bases and J by 2 bases, with 13 bases between them. The CDR3 coding sequence is TGTGCCAGCAGCGGTTCTGGGGTTCCCTACGAGCAGTACTTC. The encoded protein is CASSGSGVPYEQYF.

This chain links TRBV7-3 with TRBJ2-3; D remains ambiguous. The CDR3 has 14 residues. Germline V gene sequence: CDR1 SGHTA, CDR2 FQGTGA. Trimming pared 0 bases from V and 0 bases from J, leaving 4 bases between. The chain's CDR3 is CASSLTQSTDTQYF. Here the CDR3 DNA reads TGTGCCAGCAGCTTAACACAGAGCACAGATACGCAGTATTTT.